This T cell receptor beta chain was documented in a study of human T cells and chemical hapten exposure. Across the whole study: Patients were given diphenylcyclopropenone on the scalp weekly across the approximately 25-week study. The study, taken as a whole, reports: Controls formed significantly fewer large CDR3 similarity clusters than expanded TCRs did.

Time point of the sample: pre-sensitization, week 0. Indicated treatment: therapeutic diphenylcyclopropenone sensitization with weekly scalp DPC. Unique molecular identifiers were affixed to discrete cDNA molecules within the library. MiXCR was run by TCRdb on the RACE reads, yielding one entry per CDR3 protein. The sample yields 250,000 or so distinct CDR3 sequences, roughly 7.4% seen once. This clonotype was picked up many times. Its specificity is unknown. V shed 5 bases, J shed 5 bases, and the junction held 5 bases outside the gene matches. The CDR3 consists of 15 residues. Sequences were derived from whole blood, sampled in connection with sensitization to the hapten diphenylcyclopropenone (DPC). The chain links TRBV12-3 or TRBV12-4 to TRBJ2-2; 10 bases map to TRBD2. The receptor comes from a man aged 18 to 35 with alopecia areata. Some clones in this sample may be carry-over from other donors' samples. The CDR3 region is CASSLSGGPTGELFF. The DNA of the CDR3 is TGTGCCAGCAGTCTTAGCGGGGGGCCTACCGGGGAGCTGTTTTTT.